These T cell receptor beta chains were read from a single sample in a study of Ad26.COV2.S vaccination and SARS-CoV-2 variants. The assay was immunoSEQ multiplex PCR, and TCRdb's table has in-frame clones only and misses some. The table shows hundreds of thousands of clones, with roughly 87% occurring only once. The material sequenced was peripheral blood, taken in a trial of Ad26.COV2.S vaccine versus placebo. These TCRs come from a person aged 18-60 years who received the Ad26.COV2.S COVID-19 vaccine or a placebo. CDR3s include the opening cysteine and the closing phenylalanine or tryptophan. D genes are given only for firm matches. Part of the rows lack a size; the others show once, few, many or a class for expanded clones.

CDR3 length: 13
D gene: TRBD1
clone size: -
V gene: TRBV13
J gene: TRBJ1-2
CDR3 protein: CASSLGTGDGYTF
CDR3 DNA: TGTGCCAGCAGCTTAGGGACAGGGGATGGCTACACCTTC

CDR3 length: 14
D gene: TRBD1
clone size: once
V gene: TRBV7-3
J gene: TRBJ1-2
CDR3 protein: CASSLDRGRNGYTF
CDR3 DNA: TGTGCCAGCAGCTTAGACAGGGGGCGTAATGGCTACACCTTC

CDR3 length: 12
D gene: -
clone size: -
V gene: TRBV6-6
J gene: TRBJ2-7
CDR3 protein: CASHQGVHEQYF
CDR3 DNA: TGTGCCAGTCACCAGGGTGTCCACGAGCAGTACTTC

CDR3 length: 14
D gene: TRBD2
clone size: -
V gene: TRBV9
J gene: TRBJ2-5
CDR3 protein: CASSTLAAQETQYF
CDR3 DNA: TGTGCCAGCAGCACTCTAGCGGCGCAAGAGACCCAGTACTTC

CDR3 length: 16
D gene: TRBD1
clone size: once
V gene: TRBV5-1
J gene: TRBJ1-3
CDR3 protein: CASSSEGQGFGNTIYF
CDR3 DNA: TGCGCCAGCAGCTCTGAGGGACAGGGATTTGGAAACACCATATATTTT

CDR3 length: 15
D gene: -
clone size: -
V gene: TRBV6-5
J gene: TRBJ2-7
CDR3 protein: CASSYARGVSYEQYF
CDR3 DNA: TGTGCCAGCAGTTACGCCAGGGGGGTCTCCTACGAGCAGTACTTC

CDR3 length: 17
D gene: -
clone size: -
V gene: TRBV2
J gene: TRBJ1-3
CDR3 protein: CASSDKGVGVSGNTIYF
CDR3 DNA: TGTGCCAGCAGTGATAAGGGAGTTGGAGTCTCTGGAAACACCATATATTTT

CDR3 length: 16
D gene: TRBD2
clone size: -
V gene: TRBV6-1
J gene: TRBJ2-7
CDR3 protein: CASSVGGVAGFYEQYF
CDR3 DNA: TGTGCCAGCAGTGTGGGGGGAGTAGCGGGTTTTTACGAGCAGTACTTC

CDR3 length: 14
D gene: -
clone size: -
V gene: TRBV6-5
J gene: TRBJ1-1
CDR3 protein: CASKQDNKNTEAFF
CDR3 DNA: TGTGCCAGCAAACAGGACAACAAAAACACTGAAGCTTTCTTT

CDR3 length: 17
D gene: TRBD1
clone size: -
V gene: TRBV9
J gene: TRBJ2-1
CDR3 protein: CASSVRGQGASYNEQFF
CDR3 DNA: TGTGCCAGCAGCGTCCGAGGACAGGGGGCGTCTTACAATGAGCAGTTCTTC

CDR3 length: 14
D gene: TRBD1
clone size: -
V gene: TRBV2
J gene: TRBJ1-2
CDR3 protein: CASRETGDLDGYTF
CDR3 DNA: TGTGCCAGCAGGGAGACAGGGGATTTGGATGGCTACACCTTC

CDR3 length: 14
D gene: -
clone size: -
V gene: TRBV27
J gene: TRBJ1-4
CDR3 protein: CASSSGTGTEKLFF
CDR3 DNA: TGTGCCAGCAGTTCAGGGACGGGAACGGAAAAACTGTTTTTT

CDR3 length: 13
D gene: -
clone size: -
V gene: TRBV7-9
J gene: TRBJ2-7
CDR3 protein: CASSFSGIYEQYF
CDR3 DNA: TGTGCCAGCAGCTTCTCAGGAATCTACGAGCAGTACTTC

CDR3 length: 14
D gene: -
clone size: -
V gene: TRBV15
J gene: TRBJ2-2
CDR3 protein: CATSRGENTGELFF
CDR3 DNA: TGTGCCACCAGCAGGGGGGAGAACACCGGGGAGCTGTTTTTT

CDR3 length: 15
D gene: -
clone size: -
V gene: TRBV7-6
J gene: TRBJ1-4
CDR3 protein: CASSVGPGVIEKLFF
CDR3 DNA: TGTGCCAGCAGCGTTGGGCCAGGGGTGATTGAAAAACTGTTTTTT

CDR3 length: 15
D gene: -
clone size: -
V gene: TRBV5-8
J gene: TRBJ1-3
CDR3 protein: CASSLPGTKGNTIYF
CDR3 DNA: TGTGCCAGCAGCTTACCCGGGACGAAGGGAAACACCATATATTTT

CDR3 length: 14
D gene: -
clone size: -
V gene: TRBV3-1/TRBV3-2
J gene: TRBJ1-4
CDR3 protein: CASSLRVDNEKLFF
CDR3 DNA: TGTGCCAGCAGCCTCCGGGTCGACAATGAAAAACTGTTTTTT

CDR3 length: 12
D gene: -
clone size: -
V gene: TRBV3-1/TRBV3-2
J gene: TRBJ1-2
CDR3 protein: CASSQSEYGYTF
CDR3 DNA: TGTGCCAGCAGCCAAAGTGAGTATGGCTACACCTTC

CDR3 length: 13
D gene: -
clone size: once
V gene: TRBV5-6
J gene: TRBJ1-1
CDR3 protein: CASSLGASREAFF
CDR3 DNA: TGTGCCAGCAGCTTGGGAGCCTCGCGTGAAGCTTTCTTT

CDR3 length: 13
D gene: -
clone size: -
V gene: TRBV5-1
J gene: TRBJ2-5
CDR3 protein: CASSLVSQETQYF
CDR3 DNA: TGCGCCAGCAGCTTGGTGTCCCAAGAGACCCAGTACTTC

CDR3 length: 13
D gene: -
clone size: -
V gene: TRBV29-1
J gene: TRBJ1-1
CDR3 protein: CSVFWGVVTEAFF
CDR3 DNA: TGCAGCGTTTTTTGGGGGGTAGTCACTGAAGCTTTCTTT

CDR3 length: 12
D gene: TRBD1
clone size: -
V gene: TRBV3-1/TRBV3-2
J gene: TRBJ1-4
CDR3 protein: CASSRDSEKLFF
CDR3 DNA: TGTGCCAGCAGCCGGGACAGTGAAAAACTGTTTTTT

CDR3 length: 14
D gene: -
clone size: few
V gene: TRBV2
J gene: TRBJ2-2
CDR3 protein: CASSGTINTGELFF
CDR3 DNA: TGTGCCAGCAGCGGGACCATAAACACCGGGGAGCTGTTTTTT

CDR3 length: 16
D gene: -
clone size: few
V gene: TRBV14
J gene: TRBJ1-1
CDR3 protein: CASSQDRGHGNTEAFF
CDR3 DNA: TGTGCCAGCAGCCAAGATAGGGGACACGGGAACACTGAAGCTTTCTTT

CDR3 length: 12
D gene: -
clone size: -
V gene: TRBV28
J gene: TRBJ1-1
CDR3 protein: CASSLYNTEAFF
CDR3 DNA: TGTGCCAGCAGTTTATATAACACTGAAGCTTTCTTT

CDR3 length: 14
D gene: TRBD1
clone size: -
V gene: TRBV5-6
J gene: TRBJ2-7
CDR3 protein: CASSSGTGRYEQYF
CDR3 DNA: TGTGCCAGCAGCTCCGGGACAGGGCGCTACGAGCAGTACTTC

CDR3 length: 14
D gene: -
clone size: -
V gene: TRBV7-6
J gene: TRBJ2-1
CDR3 protein: CASSLEGGQGEQFF
CDR3 DNA: TGTGCCAGCAGCCTGGAAGGAGGCCAGGGGGAGCAGTTCTTC

CDR3 length: 17
D gene: TRBD1
clone size: -
V gene: TRBV28
J gene: TRBJ1-3
CDR3 protein: CASSSDRAIEKGNTIYF
CDR3 DNA: TGTGCCAGCAGTTCCGACAGGGCTATCGAGAAGGGAAACACCATATATTTT

CDR3 length: 13
D gene: -
clone size: -
V gene: TRBV19
J gene: TRBJ2-4
CDR3 protein: CASSDSQEDIQYF
CDR3 DNA: TGTGCCAGTAGTGACAGTCAGGAGGACATTCAGTACTTC

CDR3 length: 15
D gene: TRBD2
clone size: -
V gene: TRBV7-9
J gene: TRBJ2-7
CDR3 protein: CASSLAAGRMYEQYF
CDR3 DNA: TGTGCCAGCAGCTTAGCAGCGGGGAGGATGTACGAGCAGTACTTC

CDR3 length: 14
D gene: -
clone size: -
V gene: TRBV11-2
J gene: TRBJ1-6
CDR3 protein: CASSRTGGFAPLHF
CDR3 DNA: TGTGCCAGCAGCCGGACCGGGGGTTTCGCACCCCTCCACTTT

CDR3 length: 15
D gene: -
clone size: -
V gene: TRBV18
J gene: TRBJ2-7
CDR3 protein: CASSPAGPTSYEQYF
CDR3 DNA: TGTGCCAGCTCACCCGCAGGGCCGACCTCGTACGAGCAGTACTTC

CDR3 length: 17
D gene: -
clone size: -
V gene: TRBV3-1/TRBV3-2
J gene: TRBJ2-7
CDR3 protein: CASSQEGHGPPIVKQYF
CDR3 DNA: TGTGCCAGCAGCCAAGAAGGACACGGTCCGCCTATCGTAAAGCAGTACTTC

CDR3 length: 15
D gene: -
clone size: once
V gene: TRBV6-6
J gene: TRBJ1-4
CDR3 protein: CASSYRGGRNEKLFF
CDR3 DNA: TGTGCCAGCAGTTACAGGGGGGGTAGGAATGAAAAACTGTTTTTT

CDR3 length: 13
D gene: -
clone size: -
V gene: TRBV7-9
J gene: TRBJ1-6
CDR3 protein: CASSPWVDSPLHF
CDR3 DNA: TGTGCCAGCTCCCCGTGGGTAGATTCACCCCTCCACTTT

CDR3 length: 14
D gene: TRBD1
clone size: -
V gene: TRBV9
J gene: TRBJ1-2
CDR3 protein: CASSPRQGDYGYTF
CDR3 DNA: TGTGCCAGCAGCCCACGACAGGGAGACTATGGCTACACCTTC

CDR3 length: 15
D gene: -
clone size: -
V gene: TRBV3-1/TRBV3-2
J gene: TRBJ1-2
CDR3 protein: CASSQVGQLNYGYTF
CDR3 DNA: TGTGCCAGCAGCCAAGTAGGGCAGTTGAACTATGGCTACACCTTC

CDR3 length: 15
D gene: -
clone size: -
V gene: TRBV7-8
J gene: TRBJ1-2
CDR3 protein: CASSRTRSRVYGYTF
CDR3 DNA: TGTGCCAGCAGCAGGACCCGCTCACGGGTCTATGGCTACACCTTC

CDR3 length: 14
D gene: TRBD1
clone size: -
V gene: TRBV6-5
J gene: TRBJ1-6
CDR3 protein: CASRPTGGESPLHF
CDR3 DNA: TGTGCCAGCAGACCGACAGGGGGCGAATCACCCCTCCACTTT

CDR3 length: 15
D gene: TRBD1
clone size: -
V gene: TRBV5-8
J gene: TRBJ2-7
CDR3 protein: CASSRPGQYTYEQYF
CDR3 DNA: TGTGCCAGCAGCCGTCCGGGACAGTACACCTACGAGCAGTACTTC

CDR3 length: 14
D gene: -
clone size: once
V gene: TRBV15
J gene: TRBJ2-3
CDR3 protein: CATKAEPLADTQYF
CDR3 DNA: TGTGCCACCAAAGCAGAACCTTTGGCAGATACGCAGTATTTT

CDR3 length: 15
D gene: -
clone size: -
V gene: TRBV15
J gene: TRBJ1-2
CDR3 protein: CATSRDPDTSGGYTF
CDR3 DNA: TGTGCCACCAGCAGAGATCCGGACACTTCTGGAGGCTACACCTTC

CDR3 length: 15
D gene: -
clone size: -
V gene: TRBV27
J gene: TRBJ1-1
CDR3 protein: CASSYLQGGSPEAFF
CDR3 DNA: TGTGCCAGCAGTTACCTACAGGGAGGGTCGCCTGAAGCTTTCTTT

CDR3 length: 15
D gene: TRBD1
clone size: once
V gene: TRBV7-8
J gene: TRBJ1-1
CDR3 protein: CASSLGTGAGTEAFF
CDR3 DNA: TGTGCCAGCAGCTTAGGAACAGGGGCGGGCACTGAAGCTTTCTTT

CDR3 length: 15
D gene: TRBD1
clone size: -
V gene: TRBV3-1/TRBV3-2
J gene: TRBJ1-1
CDR3 protein: CASRATGVKSTEAFF
CDR3 DNA: TGTGCCAGCAGAGCGACAGGGGTTAAGAGCACTGAAGCTTTCTTT

CDR3 length: 15
D gene: -
clone size: -
V gene: TRBV6-5
J gene: TRBJ1-3
CDR3 protein: CASSLQGTTGNTIYF
CDR3 DNA: TGTGCCAGCAGTCTACAGGGAACAACTGGAAACACCATATATTTT

CDR3 length: 14
D gene: -
clone size: -
V gene: TRBV3-1/TRBV3-2
J gene: TRBJ1-6
CDR3 protein: CASSSRETNSPLHF
CDR3 DNA: TGTGCCAGCAGCTCCCGGGAGACTAATTCACCCCTCCACTTT

CDR3 length: 16
D gene: TRBD1
clone size: -
V gene: TRBV27
J gene: TRBJ1-4
CDR3 protein: CASHGTGAVIREKLFF
CDR3 DNA: TGTGCCAGCCACGGGACAGGGGCCGTCATACGGGAAAAACTGTTTTTT

CDR3 length: 15
D gene: TRBD1
clone size: few
V gene: TRBV6-5
J gene: TRBJ2-1
CDR3 protein: CASSLDRGLEDEQFF
CDR3 DNA: TGTGCCAGCAGCCTGGACAGGGGGCTTGAGGATGAGCAGTTCTTC

CDR3 length: 14
D gene: TRBD1
clone size: -
V gene: TRBV4-1
J gene: TRBJ1-2
CDR3 protein: CASSQGQGGYGYTF
CDR3 DNA: TGCGCCAGCAGCCAAGGACAGGGTGGCTATGGCTACACCTTC

CDR3 length: 14
D gene: -
clone size: -
V gene: TRBV30
J gene: TRBJ2-3
CDR3 protein: CAWSPRPYTDTQYF
CDR3 DNA: TGTGCCTGGAGTCCCAGGCCCTACACAGATACGCAGTATTTT

CDR3 length: 15
D gene: -
clone size: -
V gene: TRBV19
J gene: TRBJ2-1
CDR3 protein: CASSTHSGGWNEQFF
CDR3 DNA: TGTGCCAGTAGCACTCACTCGGGGGGCTGGAATGAGCAGTTCTTC

CDR3 length: 13
D gene: -
clone size: -
V gene: TRBV30
J gene: TRBJ1-4
CDR3 protein: CAWSVRGIEKLFF
CDR3 DNA: TGTGCCTGGAGTGTACGGGGGATTGAAAAACTGTTTTTT

CDR3 length: 14
D gene: TRBD2
clone size: -
V gene: TRBV20-1
J gene: TRBJ2-1
CDR3 protein: CSASGPGGANEQFF
CDR3 DNA: TGCAGTGCTAGTGGGCCGGGGGGGGCCAATGAGCAGTTCTTC

CDR3 length: 12
D gene: -
clone size: -
V gene: TRBV30
J gene: TRBJ1-5
CDR3 protein: CAWSDPYQPQHF
CDR3 DNA: TGTGCCTGGAGTGACCCTTATCAGCCCCAGCATTTT

CDR3 length: 14
D gene: TRBD2
clone size: -
V gene: TRBV3-1/TRBV3-2
J gene: TRBJ2-2
CDR3 protein: CASSPGLAVVELFF
CDR3 DNA: TGTGCCAGCAGCCCAGGACTAGCGGTCGTGGAGCTGTTTTTT

CDR3 length: 14
D gene: -
clone size: -
V gene: TRBV6-5
J gene: TRBJ1-2
CDR3 protein: CASSDSGLIYGYTF
CDR3 DNA: TGTGCCAGCAGTGACTCGGGACTTATCTATGGCTACACCTTC

CDR3 length: 14
D gene: -
clone size: -
V gene: TRBV6-5
J gene: TRBJ1-2
CDR3 protein: CASSYSSLNYGYTF
CDR3 DNA: TGTGCCAGCAGTTACTCGTCCCTGAACTATGGCTACACCTTC

CDR3 length: 15
D gene: -
clone size: -
V gene: TRBV27
J gene: TRBJ2-5
CDR3 protein: CASSLRFRLGETQYF
CDR3 DNA: TGTGCCAGCAGTTTAAGGTTCCGCCTGGGAGAGACCCAGTACTTC